The 21 T cell receptor beta chains reported below all come from one sample, sequenced in a study of T cells in localized non-small cell lung cancer. Generated by immunoSEQ multiplex PCR, the TCRdb table keeps only in-frame clones and is missing some. This sample has about 24,000 clones; 80% to 95% occur once, and the top ten carry approximately 16%. The material was peripheral blood, obtained before any cancer treatment. The receptors derive from a man aged 35-75 years with stage III squamous cell lung carcinoma.

The rearrangement uses TRBV6-5 and TRBJ1-1; TRBD1 might be the D (5 bases). The germline V gene has CDR1 MNHEY and CDR2 SVGAGI. The CDR3 length is 14 residues. Trimming stripped 4 bases from V and 8 bases from J, with 17 bases between. The DNA for the CDR3 is TGTGCCAGCAGTTTTCGCCCCGGGGCCGTCGAAGCTTTCTTT. Residues: CASSFRPGAVEAFF.

CDR3 DNA sequence: TGTGCCAGCACCCCTAGGGGACAGGGGAACACTGAAGCTTTCTTT. Its translation is CASTPRGQGNTEAFF. The V call is TRBV28, the J call TRBJ1-1, with 9 bases matching TRBD1. CDR1 and CDR2 (germline): MDHEN, SYDVKM. V was pared by 7 bases and J by 1 base, with 7 bases of the junction left unmatched. The CDR3 spans 15 residues.

J is TRBJ2-7 and V is TRBV10-3; TRBD1 matches at 8 bases. The germline gives CDR1 ENHRY, CDR2 SYGVKD. This CDR3 has 16 residues. V was pared by 0 bases and J by 2 bases, with 6 bases of the junction left unmatched. The CDR3 protein is CAISESILGQAYEQYF. CDR3 DNA: TGTGCCATCAGTGAGTCGATTCTGGGACAGGCCTACGAGCAGTACTTC.

The chain recombines TRBV28 with TRBJ2-3; D uncertain. Deletions cut 6 bases from V and 1 base from J, with 14 bases between. Germline V gene data show CDR1 as MDHEN and CDR2 as SYDVKM. The CDR3 extends over 15 amino acids. CDR3 protein: CASSPPAPGTDTQYF. In DNA form, the CDR3 reads TGTGCCAGCAGCCCCCCGGCGCCCGGCACAGATACGCAGTATTTT. Drawing the rest from reference TRBV28 and TRBJ2-3, the complete variable domain is DVKVTQSSRYLVKRTGEKVFLECVQDMDHENMFWYRQDPGLGLRLIYFSYDVKMKEKGDIPEGYSVSREKKERFSLILESASTNQTSMYLCASSPPAPGTDTQYFGPGTRLTVL.

This chain joins TRBV2 and TRBJ1-5; no definite D call. V was shortened by 5 bases and J by 7 bases, with 15 bases between the two germline ends. This CDR3 region has 14 residues. Germline lookup yields CDR1 SNHLY and CDR2 FYNNEI. CDR3 sequence reads: CASSIEASYQPQHF. The CDR3 coding sequence is TGTGCCAGCAGTATTGAGGCCAGTTACCAGCCCCAGCATTTT.

The gene calls are TRBV7-3 and TRBJ2-3; TRBD2 aligns across 8 bases. Germline CDR1 is SGHTA and CDR2 is FQGTGA. The CDR3 runs to 13 residues. Germline trimming cut 4 bases from V and 6 bases from J; bases unmatched to any gene: 3. CDR3 sequence (DNA): TGTGCCAGCAGCTCCCGACTAGCGGATACGCAGTATTTT. Protein: CASSSRLADTQYF.

The chain has TRBV9 and TRBJ2-7; D possibly uses TRBD1 or TRBD2 (5 bases each). Germline V CDR1 and CDR2: SGDLS, YYNGEE. There are 16 residues in the CDR3. V was shortened by 0 bases and J by 2 bases, with 15 bases between the two germline ends. Here the CDR3 reads CASSVDVGAIPYEQYF. The CDR3 DNA sequence: TGTGCCAGCAGCGTAGATGTCGGGGCTATACCCTACGAGCAGTACTTC. The full variable domain, rest sourced from reference TRBV9 and TRBJ2-7, is DSGVTQTPKHLITATGQRVTLRCSPRSGDLSVYWYQQSLDQGLQFLIQYYNGEERAKGNILERFSAQQFPDLHSELNLSSLELGDSALYFCASSVDVGAIPYEQYFGPGTRLTVT.

The chain employs TRBV7-2 and TRBJ2-7, with D possibly being TRBD2 (7 bases). Germline values: CDR1 SGHTA, CDR2 FQGNSA. V was pared by 5 bases and J by 0 bases, with 14 bases between. The CDR3 has 15 amino acids. This CDR3 reads CASSASGGGSYEQYF. In nucleotides, the CDR3 is TGTGCCAGCAGCGCTAGCGGAGGGGGCTCCTACGAGCAGTACTTC.

The gene calls are TRBV2 and TRBJ1-5; 7 positions agree with TRBD1. The CDR3 covers 14 residues. Trimming at V came to 10 bases and at J to 1 base, leaving 7 bases not matched to a gene. Germline lookup yields CDR1 SNHLY and CDR2 FYNNEI. The CDR3 region is CATSLQGSNQPQHF. The CDR3 region has the DNA TGTGCCACCTCGCTACAGGGGAGCAATCAGCCCCAGCATTTT.

The V call is TRBV28, the J call TRBJ2-2; perhaps D is TRBD1 or TRBD2 (6 bases each). The ends were cut back, 2 bases at V and 0 bases at J, with 10 bases in the middle. Germline CDR1 is MDHEN and CDR2 is SYDVKM. The CDR3 is 16 residues long. The CDR3 nucleotides are TGTGCCAGCAGTTTAATGGGGGGCGCGAACACCGGGGAGCTGTTTTTT. Amino acid sequence: CASSLMGGANTGELFF.

This clone showed up just a few times. Germline is not matched at one junction end, which may reflect a read error. The genes are TRBV7-3 and TRBJ2-5; D remains unclear. CDR3 size: 14 residues. Germline V CDR1 and CDR2: SGHTA, FQGTGA. The CDR3 loop reads CASNLGGIGETQYF. DNA for the CDR3: TGTGCCAGCAACTTAGGTGGTATAGGGGAGACCCAGTACTTC.

J is TRBJ2-1 and V is TRBV5-4; 8 bases are a match to TRBD2. The CDR3 extends over 15 amino acids. Per germline, CDR1 SGHNT and CDR2 YYREEE (reference sequence). Trimming at V came to 0 bases and at J to 7 bases, leaving 6 bases not matched to a gene. CDR3 bases: TGTGCCAGCAGCTTGGCGGGAGGGCCCGGAAATGAGCAGTTCTTC. It encodes CASSLAGGPGNEQFF.

The genes are TRBV4-3 and TRBJ2-5, with D perhaps TRBD2 (6 bases). Germline CDR1 reads LGHNA; CDR2 reads YSLEER. Between the trimmed V and J ends, which lost 3 bases and 6 bases, there was a span of 11 bases. The CDR3 sequence is 13 residues long. Written as DNA, the CDR3 is TGCGCCAGCAGCCATACTAGCAGCCAGACCCAGTACTTC. It is translated as CASSHTSSQTQYF.

This rearrangement joins TRBV10-3 to TRBJ2-1, with a weak D call TRBD2 (6 bases). Germline CDR1 reads ENHRY; CDR2 reads SYGVKD. This CDR3 is built from 16 residues. V was clipped by 6 bases and J by 2 bases, with 17 bases between them. CDR3 bases: TGTGCCATCAGCCCTGAGGAGCGGGCCACCTACAATGAGCAGTTCTTC. Its translation: CAISPEERATYNEQFF.

This chain uses TRBV23-1 with TRBJ2-1; D not certain. TRBV23-1 falls under the ORF class, with uncertain function. This CDR3 contains 14 residues. V was cut by 4 bases and J by 2 bases, with 9 bases left in between. The DNA of the CDR3 is TGCGCCAGCAGTCCCTCTTCCACCTACAATGAGCAGTTCTTC. This encodes CASSPSSTYNEQFF.

With respect to this clone: Germline and junction disagree at one end, which may indicate a read error. The chain combines TRBV11-2 with TRBJ2-7; a weak D match, TRBD2 (6 bases). CDR1 and CDR2 (germline): SGHAT, FQNNGV. The CDR3 runs to 14 residues. The CDR3 spells CAGSLGRETYEQYF. As DNA, the CDR3 is TGTGCCGGCAGCTTAGGTCGGGAGACCTACGAGCAGTACTTC. Complete variable domain (other parts from reference TRBV11-2 and TRBJ2-7): EAGVAQSPRYKIIEKRQSVAFWCNPISGHATLYWYQQILGQGPKLLIQFQNNGVVDDSQLPKDRFSAERLKGVDSTLKIQPAKLEDSAVYLCAGSLGRETYEQYFGPGTRLTVT.

The chain uses TRBV11-3 and TRBJ2-1; 11 nucleotides agree with TRBD2. Germline CDR1 SGHNT, CDR2 YENEEA. J lost 5 bases, V lost 1 base, and 1 base had no gene match. The CDR3 is made up of 15 amino acids. CDR3 DNA sequence: TGTGCCAGCAGCTTAGGTAGCGGGGGGGACAATGAGCAGTTCTTC. It yields the protein CASSLGSGGDNEQFF.

The V gene is TRBV19, the J gene TRBJ2-1, with D unresolved. V lost 1 base and J 3 bases, leaving 7 bases between the germline ends. The germline gives CDR1 LNHDA, CDR2 SQIVND (reference sequence). The CDR3 covers 14 residues. CDR3 sequence reads: CASSIGGFYNEQFF. The CDR3 bases are TGTGCCAGTAGTATAGGGGGATTCTACAATGAGCAGTTCTTC.

This clone was seen only once. The chain couples TRBV5-1 to TRBJ1-1; possible D gene TRBD1, 6 bases. This CDR3 comprises 18 residues. Germline CDR1 SGHRS, CDR2 YFSETQ. The V end was cut by 0 bases, the J end by 4 bases, with 22 bases between. The CDR3 here is CASSLGPGHQQASTEAFF. The CDR3 DNA is TGCGCCAGCAGCTTGGGTCCGGGACACCAACAGGCAAGCACTGAAGCTTTCTTT.

The chain couples TRBV19 to TRBJ1-1; D gene ambiguous. This CDR3 has 13 amino acids. V was trimmed by 3 bases and J by 3 bases, leaving 8 bases between them. Germline CDR1 LNHDA, CDR2 SQIVND (reference sequence). The CDR3 spells CASSMGVDTEAFF. CDR3 bases: TGTGCCAGTAGTATGGGAGTAGACACTGAAGCTTTCTTT.

This chain joins TRBV10-3 and TRBJ2-5; D is uncertain. V lost 3 bases, J lost 5 bases, and 16 bases lay in between. CDR3 length: 15 residues. Germline V gives CDR1 ENHRY, CDR2 SYGVKD. CDR3 sequence reads: CAISDNTIKGETQYF. In nucleotides, the CDR3 is TGTGCCATCAGTGATAACACAATCAAAGGGGAGACCCAGTACTTC.